This T cell receptor (beta chain) was sequenced during a study of T cells in Graves' hyperthyroidism and ophthalmopathy (dated by TCRdb to the late 2010s). Notes on the research overall: Peripheral blood was sampled at the time of initial diagnosis, prior to any treatment. To identify distinguishing TCR V-J signatures, a discovery cohort of 95 to 100 patients was used, comprising fewer than 45 with Graves' ophthalmopathy and about 59 with stable Graves' hyperthyroidism. Prospective prediction of ophthalmopathy was tested in an independent validation cohort consisting of about 19 hyperthyroidism patients and more than 15 patients who later progressed to ophthalmopathy. For training and testing, the 100 or so patients in the discovery cohort were randomly divided in a 7:3 ratio. The study also compared thyroid tissue and blood T-cell repertoires from a handful of Graves' hyperthyroidism patients. Once sampling was done, hyperthyroidism patients were given methimazole at a starting dose of 30 mg daily, whereas ophthalmopathy patients were given high-dose intravenous methylprednisolone. TCR Vbeta CDR3 sequencing of roughly 140 peripheral blood samples (43 ophthalmopathy, 70 to 85 hyperthyroidism and around 17 progressor patients) is reported in the paper.

TCR beta CDR3 regions were amplified from RNA transcripts. The first round of RT-PCR for the TCR CDR3 was performed with the HTBI primer set and the Qiagen OneStep RT-PCR kit. Libraries were constructed in a second round of multiplex PCR, after which size selection and purification were carried out. The libraries were sequenced on an Illumina HiSeq2000 using paired-end 100 bp reads. The original pipeline was this. Raw data were processed with SOAPnuke, discarding reads with adapters, uncalled bases, mean Phred below 15, or no exact constant-primer or identifier match. COPE v1.2.5 was used to merge the high-quality paired reads, and each unique nucleotide sequence was defined as a clonotype. MiTCR v1.1 was used to align clonotypes to the IMGT TRBV, TRBD and TRBJ reference segments. The analysis was restricted to V-J combinations with a frequency above 0.0001, which together covered just over 98% of the repertoires. A TCS score was defined as the ratio between F50 (clonal expansion) and ExV (chaos), using BLOSUM62-based TCRdist between CDR3 peptides within each V-J. Welch's t-statistics and random forest reduced approximately 520 V-J features to some 14, which were used in a naive Bayes classifier (R e1071). TCRdb itself trimmed the public reads at Q25 with fastp, ran MiXCR and retained productive beta chains. Every entry covers one CDR3 protein and lists the most common genes and DNA from its rows. The V and J calls follow TCRdb's processing rather than the paper's. Here the sample has more than 300,000 distinct CDR3 sequences; about 12% occur a single time. The ten largest clonotypes hold roughly 8.3% of the sample.

Cut back by 4 bases and 6 bases, the V and J ends lie 13 bases apart. Via the germline V gene, CDR1 is SNHLY and CDR2 FYNNEI. Reading from cysteine to phenylalanine, the CDR3 counts 13 amino acids. Of all the DNA, just the CDR3 is kept, 39 bases in frame from base 1. Overall study results and their limits: Most expanded thyroid clonotypes (frequency above 0.001) were also detected in blood, suggesting blood repertoires may reflect thyroid immune responses. Ophthalmopathy was separated from stable hyperthyroidism by a 13 V-J signature model, with approximately 86% sensitivity and roughly 81% specificity obtained in cross-validation and 80%/75% obtained in testing. No statistical method was used to set the sample size in advance, and investigators knew the group allocation. In validation, the model predicted progression to ophthalmopathy a median of around six months before onset, with over 55% sensitivity and 72.22% specificity.

Stable Graves' hyperthyroidism was defined as the absence of progression to ophthalmopathy over 18 months of follow-up. Hyperthyroidism patients were newly diagnosed, had a disease duration of under 2 months, and were aged 18 to 65 years. Any patient with an uncontrolled infection, another autoimmune disease, pregnancy or lactation was excluded. Diagnoses were based on clinical symptoms, serum thyroxine and TRAb, thyroid ultrasound and orbital computed tomography. PBMCs were isolated from 7.5 to 10 ml of fresh peripheral blood by Ficoll-Paque density gradient centrifugation. Total RNA was extracted using Trizol reagent, and RNA quality was assessed on an Agilent 2100 Bioanalyzer. Remarks on this clonotype: Its antigen remains undetermined. It has no much larger one-base neighbor in the sample; base qualities were not kept.

The receptor's source is a woman younger than 35 with Graves' hyperthyroidism. Sequenced: blood. The rearrangement combines TRBV2 with TRBJ2-7; matching of 5 bases hints at TRBD2 as the D gene. The CDR3 region: CASSGEGFGEQYF. The DNA is as follows: TGTGCCAGCAGTGGAGAGGGTTTTGGCGAGCAGTACTTC.